The 30 T cell receptor beta chains in this list originate from one sample, sequenced in a study of T cell changes during pregnancy in multiple sclerosis. Libraries were prepared by immunoSEQ multiplex PCR; TCRdb keeps only in-frame clonotypes and omits some of them. The table records under 85,000 clones, approximately 92% of them present only once. This specimen consisted of CD4+ T cells from peripheral blood mononuclear cells, obtained before pregnancy. The receptors here all came from a female donor with multiple sclerosis, enrolled in a pregnancy study.

This chain uses TRBV5-4 with TRBJ1-1; D call uncertain. V was shortened by 0 bases and J by 0 bases, with 12 bases between the two germline ends. The CDR3 has 16 amino acids. Germline CDR1 is SGHNT and CDR2 is YYREEE (reference sequence). CDR3 protein: CASSLDSRRMNTEAFF. The CDR3 DNA is TGTGCCAGCAGCTTGGATAGCCGACGGATGAACACTGAAGCTTTCTTT.

The V call is TRBV5-1, the J call TRBJ1-3; no clear D. V gave up 0 bases and J gave up 0 bases, with 10 bases separating them. Germline CDR1 is SGHRS and CDR2 is YFSETQ. The CDR3 totals 16 residues. Written as DNA, the CDR3 is TGCGCCAGCAGCTTGGATCAGGATCTCTCTGGAAACACCATATATTTT. This gives the protein CASSLDQDLSGNTIYF.

The V gene is TRBV6-4, the J gene TRBJ2-5; TRBD2 matches 7 bases. Losses at the gene ends were 4 bases for V and 7 bases for J; bases not matched to a gene: 12. CDR1 and CDR2 from the germline V gene are MRHNA and SNTAGT. CDR3 length: 15 residues. CDR3 in DNA: TGTGCCAGCAGTGTCCTAGCGGATGCCAAGGGGACCCAGTACTTC. Its translation is CASSVLADAKGTQYF.

The chain combines TRBV5-6 with TRBJ2-1; 9 bases fit TRBD2. J lost 0 bases, V lost 0 bases, and 7 bases had no gene match. This CDR3 is built from 18 residues. CDR1 and CDR2 from the germline V gene are SGHDT and YYEEEE. The CDR3 here is CASSLDVAGASSYNEQFF. CDR3 in DNA: TGTGCCAGCAGCTTGGATGTAGCGGGGGCGAGCTCCTACAATGAGCAGTTCTTC.

The rearrangement uses TRBV7-3 and TRBJ2-2, with D unresolved. Germline V gene data show CDR1 as SGHTA and CDR2 as FQGTGA. The CDR3 has 12 amino acids. The germline V and J ends were trimmed by 5 bases and 6 bases, with 7 bases remaining between them. DNA of the CDR3: TGTGCCAGCAGCCGTCCGTCCGGGGAGCTGTTTTTT. Amino acids: CASSRPSGELFF.

In this sample, this clone turned up once. The chain couples TRBV7-8 to TRBJ2-1; TRBD1 matches at 8 bases. The V gene's germline CDR1 is SGHVS and CDR2 FQNEAQ. V was pared by 5 bases and J by 1 base, with 4 bases of the junction left unmatched. The CDR3 loop spans 15 amino acids. CDR3 in DNA: TGTGCCAGCAGCAGCCGGGACAGGTCCTACAATGAGCAGTTCTTC. Its translation: CASSSRDRSYNEQFF.

V usage is TRBV6-6 and J usage is TRBJ2-7, with 10 bases that match TRBD1. Germline trimming cut 8 bases from V and 2 bases from J; bases unmatched to any gene: 3. CDR3 length: 13 residues. CDR1 and CDR2 (germline): MNHNY, SVGAGI (reference sequence). The CDR3 is CASVGTGAYEQYF. The CDR3 DNA sequence: TGTGCCAGCGTTGGGACAGGGGCCTACGAGCAGTACTTC.

This chain joins TRBV7-2 and TRBJ1-5, with D uncertain. CDR1 and CDR2 (germline): SGHTA, FQGNSA. The CDR3 covers 13 residues. V was trimmed by 5 bases and J by 9 bases, leaving 14 bases between them. CDR3 sequence reads: CASSKTRRGPQHF. The CDR3 coding sequence is TGTGCCAGCAGCAAAACCCGCCGGGGGCCCCAGCATTTT.

V gene TRBV5-1 combines with J gene TRBJ1-6, with D possibly matching TRBD1 (5 bases). Germline-derived CDR1 and CDR2 are SGHRS and YFSETQ. CDR3 length equals 14 residues. Trimming removed 0 bases at V and 7 bases at J, with 8 bases between. The CDR3 sequence: CASSLDGANSPLHF. Written as DNA, the CDR3 is TGCGCCAGCAGCTTGGATGGGGCCAATTCACCCCTCCACTTT.

V usage is TRBV18 and J usage is TRBJ1-4; TRBD1 is a possible D gene (5 bases). V lost 5 bases and J lost 3, with 19 bases in between. The CDR3 is made up of 17 amino acids. Looked up from germline, CDR1 is KGHSH and CDR2 is LQKENI. CDR3: CASSSQGGGGPNEKLFF. The CDR3 DNA sequence: TGTGCCAGCTCATCCCAGGGCGGGGGAGGCCCTAATGAAAAACTGTTTTTT.

The chain is built from TRBV5-4 and TRBJ2-3, with TRBD2 identical over 14 bases. V trimming: 4 bases; J trimming: 0 bases; junction bases outside the gene matches: 4. The germline gives CDR1 SGHNT, CDR2 YYREEE (reference sequence). This CDR3 region has 17 residues. In DNA, the CDR3 is TGTGCCAGCAGCCCGGGACTAGCGGGAGCTAGCACAGATACGCAGTATTTT. Amino acid sequence: CASSPGLAGASTDTQYF.

The chain has TRBV11-2 and TRBJ2-2; a weak D match, TRBD2 (6 bases). V was trimmed by 6 bases and J by 8 bases, leaving 13 bases between them. Germline CDR1 is SGHAT and CDR2 is FQNNGV. This CDR3 is built from 13 residues. The CDR3 DNA reads TGTGCCAGCAGATCTAGACTAGTTGGGGAGCTGTTTTTT. Translation gives CASRSRLVGELFF.

The chain employs TRBV19 and TRBJ1-1; weak D call: TRBD1 (6 bases). There are 14 residues in the CDR3. Between the trimmed V and J ends, which lost 9 bases and 0 bases, there was a span of 14 bases. Germline V lookup: CDR1 LNHDA, CDR2 SQIVND (reference sequence). DNA for the CDR3: TGTGCCAGCCGGGGGGGGCCGGTGAACACTGAAGCTTTCTTT. Residues: CASRGGPVNTEAFF.

This clone was seen a single time. CDR3 in amino acids: CASSEAGRAETQYF. DNA for the CDR3: TGTGCCAGCAGTGAAGCTGGCAGGGCGGAGACCCAGTACTTC. This sequence joins TRBV2 and TRBJ2-5, with TRBD1 as a possible D gene (5 bases). Looked up from germline, CDR1 is SNHLY and CDR2 is FYNNEI. V dropped 0 bases and J dropped 5 bases, with 10 bases sitting between them. The CDR3 is made up of 14 amino acids.

The chain is built from TRBV19 and TRBJ2-4; 12 positions agree with TRBD2. Germline assignment: CDR1 LNHDA and CDR2 SQIVND (reference sequence). The CDR3 totals 16 residues. The J segment lost 1 base and the V segment lost 5 bases, leaving 3 bases of the junction unmatched. CDR3 amino acids: CASSLTSGGAKNIQYF. The CDR3 nucleotides read TGTGCCAGTAGTCTAACTAGCGGGGGGGCCAAAAACATTCAGTACTTC.

The chain carries TRBV19 and TRBJ2-5; D remains unclear. Germline V gives CDR1 LNHDA, CDR2 SQIVND (reference sequence). V was pared by 5 bases and J by 5 bases, with 9 bases between. The CDR3 loop spans 12 amino acids. CDR3 nucleotide sequence: TGTGCCAGTAGTCTCGGTACGGAGACCCAGTACTTC. This translates into CASSLGTETQYF.

This chain uses TRBV7-6 with TRBJ2-3, with 11 bases that match TRBD2. Losses at the gene ends were 5 bases for V and 0 bases for J; bases not matched to a gene: 4. Germline V gene sequence: CDR1 SGHVS, CDR2 FNYEAQ. The CDR3 covers 16 residues. CDR3: CASSPRLAGSTDTQYF. In nucleotides, the CDR3 is TGTGCCAGCAGCCCGAGACTAGCGGGGAGCACAGATACGCAGTATTTT.

This clone occurred a few times. The chain has TRBV5-4 and TRBJ2-7; the match to TRBD2 covers 9 bases. The CDR3 is 15 residues long. J lost 3 bases, V lost 2 bases, and 6 bases had no gene match. Germline V gene data show CDR1 as SGHNT and CDR2 as YYREEE (reference sequence). The CDR3 DNA sequence: TGTGCCAGCAGCTTCCAGCGGGGGGTGTACTACGAGCAGTACTTC. Residues: CASSFQRGVYYEQYF.

V usage is TRBV10-3 and J usage is TRBJ1-2; possible D gene TRBD1, 5 bases. The CDR3 has 11 residues. The germline V gene has CDR1 ENHRY and CDR2 SYGVKD. Trimming pared 6 bases from V and 9 bases from J, leaving 11 bases between. CDR3 amino acids: CAIRDKESYTF. CDR3 nucleotide sequence: TGTGCCATCAGGGACAAAGAAAGCTACACCTTC.

The rearrangement links TRBV15 to TRBJ2-7, with D tentatively TRBD2 (5 bases). The CDR3 is 14 residues long. V lost 4 bases and J lost 3, with 13 bases in between. CDR1 LNHNV and CDR2 YYDKDF come from the germline V gene (reference sequence). CDR3 loop: CATSKERGYYEQYF. The CDR3 nucleotides read TGTGCCACCAGCAAGGAACGGGGTTACTACGAGCAGTACTTC.

This chain uses TRBV6-5 with TRBJ2-2; 8 nucleotides align to TRBD2. The CDR3 runs to 15 residues. Germline-derived CDR1 and CDR2 are MNHEY and SVGAGI. J gave up 7 bases and V 6 bases, and 10 bases lay outside the gene matches. The CDR3, as DNA: TGTGCCAGCAGATGGAGCGGGAGTAAAATCGGGGAGCTGTTTTTT. This encodes CASRWSGSKIGELFF.

V gene TRBV6-1 combines with J gene TRBJ2-5, with D possibly TRBD2 on 6 matching bases. CDR3 length: 13 residues. V dropped 6 bases and J dropped 2 bases, with 10 bases sitting between them. Per germline, CDR1 MNHNS and CDR2 SASEGT. CDR3 region: CASSGEVQETQYF. CDR3 coding DNA: TGTGCCAGCAGCGGGGAGGTTCAAGAGACCCAGTACTTC.

The chain recombines TRBV5-6 with TRBJ2-1; TRBD2 agrees at 10 bases. Per germline, CDR1 SGHDT and CDR2 YYEEEE. The CDR3 totals 18 residues. The ends lost 1 base at V and 9 bases at J; junction bases unmatched: 16. CDR3 sequence (DNA): TGTGCCAGCAGCTTGTCGTCTTTGCTAGCGGGGGCCAGTGGTGAGCAGTTCTTC. Protein: CASSLSSLLAGASGEQFF.

This CDR3 reads CASSLVSGRYVDTQYF. CDR3 DNA sequence: TGTGCCAGCAGCTTAGTAAGCGGGAGGTATGTAGATACGCAGTATTTT. The V and J genes are TRBV7-4 and TRBJ2-3; 9 positions match TRBD2. In germline, CDR1 is SGHVT, CDR2 SQSDAQ. The J segment lost 5 bases and the V segment lost 1 base, leaving 7 bases of the junction unmatched. CDR3 size: 16 residues.

The chain's CDR3 is CASSLSPDSNQPQHF. In DNA, the CDR3 is TGTGCCAGCAGCTTGTCCCCGGACAGTAATCAGCCCCAGCATTTT. This chain joins TRBV5-5 and TRBJ1-5, with D tentatively TRBD1 (6 bases). The V gene's germline CDR1 is SGHKS and CDR2 YYEKEE (reference sequence). The V end lost 1 base, the J end lost 4 bases, and 12 bases lay between the germline ends. CDR3 length: 15 residues.

This clone has just one count. The rearrangement uses TRBV7-2 and TRBJ1-5, with D uncertain. Trimming left V 4 bases short and J 2 bases short, with 6 bases between. The CDR3 covers 13 residues. Looked up from germline, CDR1 is SGHTA and CDR2 is FQGNSA. CDR3 DNA: TGTGCCAGCAGCTCTCGGGGCAATCAGCCCCAGCATTTT. Translating gives CASSSRGNQPQHF. The full variable domain, its missing parts supplied by reference TRBV7-2 and TRBJ1-5, is GAGVSQSPSNKVTEKGKDVELRCDPISGHTALYWYRQSLGQGLEFLIYFQGNSAPDKSGLPSDRFSAERTGGSVSTLTIQRTQQEDSAVYLCASSSRGNQPQHFGDGTRLSIL.

This sequence joins TRBV5-1 and TRBJ1-4; 9 bases match TRBD1. The CDR3 consists of 15 residues. Germline CDR1 is SGHRS and CDR2 is YFSETQ. The V gene end was trimmed by 4 bases and the J gene end by 3 bases; junction bases not matched to a gene: 4. The CDR3 region is CASSDRQGANEKLFF. The CDR3 nucleotides are TGCGCCAGCAGCGACCGACAGGGGGCTAATGAAAAACTGTTTTTT.

The rearrangement links TRBV6-6 to TRBJ2-4, with 10 bases identical to TRBD1. The J segment lost 6 bases and the V segment lost 5 bases, leaving 4 bases of the junction unmatched. Germline assignment: CDR1 MNHNY and CDR2 SVGAGI (reference sequence). The CDR3 covers 14 residues. In DNA, the CDR3 is TGTGCCAGCAGTACAGGACAGGGGGGAAACATTCAGTACTTC. Its protein is CASSTGQGGNIQYF.

The CDR3 region has the DNA TGTGCCAGCAGCAAAGCGCTCGAGGGGCGGGGACAGGGACGCCATGGCTACACCTTC. Translated: CASSKALEGRGQGRHGYTF. The gene calls are TRBV21-1 and TRBJ1-2; the D call in the table, TRBD1, was not verified against the DNA. TRBV21-1 constitutes a pseudogene. The CDR3 length is 19 residues.

This chain connects TRBV4-1 to TRBJ1-1; D is perhaps TRBD1 (5 bases). CDR3 length: 16 residues. V was clipped by 2 bases and J by 0 bases, with 13 bases between them. CDR1 is MGHRA and CDR2 is YSYEKL in the germline V gene. CDR3 bases: TGCGCCAGCAGCCAAAGATCAGGGACTGTGAACACTGAAGCTTTCTTT. Residues: CASSQRSGTVNTEAFF.